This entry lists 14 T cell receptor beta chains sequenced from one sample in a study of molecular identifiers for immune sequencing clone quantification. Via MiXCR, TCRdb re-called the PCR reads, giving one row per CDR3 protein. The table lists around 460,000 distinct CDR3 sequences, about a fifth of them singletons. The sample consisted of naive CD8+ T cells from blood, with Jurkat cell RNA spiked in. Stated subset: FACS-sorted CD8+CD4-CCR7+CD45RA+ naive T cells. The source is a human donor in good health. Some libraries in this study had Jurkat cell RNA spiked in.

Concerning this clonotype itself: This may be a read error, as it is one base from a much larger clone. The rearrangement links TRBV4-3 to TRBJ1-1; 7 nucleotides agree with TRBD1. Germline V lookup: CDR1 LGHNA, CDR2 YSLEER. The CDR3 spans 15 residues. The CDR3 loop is CASCQDRQGDTEAFF. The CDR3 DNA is TGCGCCAGCTGCCAAGATAGGCAGGGGGACACTGAAGCTTTCTTT.

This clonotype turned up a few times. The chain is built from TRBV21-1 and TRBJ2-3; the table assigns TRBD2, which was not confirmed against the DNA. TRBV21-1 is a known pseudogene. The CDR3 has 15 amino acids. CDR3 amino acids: CASSIDRRSTDTQYF. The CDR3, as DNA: TGTGCCAGCAGCATAGACCGGAGGAGCACAGATACGCAGTATTTT.

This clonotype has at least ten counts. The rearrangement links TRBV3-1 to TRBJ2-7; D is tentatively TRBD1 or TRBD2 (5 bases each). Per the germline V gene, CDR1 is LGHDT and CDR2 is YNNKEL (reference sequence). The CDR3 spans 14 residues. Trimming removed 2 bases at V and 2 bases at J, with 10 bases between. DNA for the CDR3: TGTGCCAGCAGCCAAAGTCCGGGACCCTACGAGCAGTACTTC. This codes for CASSQSPGPYEQYF.

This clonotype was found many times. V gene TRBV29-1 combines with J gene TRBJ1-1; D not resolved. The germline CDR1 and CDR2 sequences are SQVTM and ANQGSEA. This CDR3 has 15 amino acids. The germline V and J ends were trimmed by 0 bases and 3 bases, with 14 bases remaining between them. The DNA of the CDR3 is TGCAGCGTTGAAGAATCGGGAGTTCTGGACACTGAAGCTTTCTTT. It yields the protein CSVEESGVLDTEAFF.

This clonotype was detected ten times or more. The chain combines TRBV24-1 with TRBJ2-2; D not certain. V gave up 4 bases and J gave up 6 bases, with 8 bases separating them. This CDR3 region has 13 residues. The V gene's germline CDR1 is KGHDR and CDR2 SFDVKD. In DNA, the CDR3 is TGTGCCACCAGTGAGGGATTCGCCGGGGAGCTGTTTTTT. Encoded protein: CATSEGFAGELFF.

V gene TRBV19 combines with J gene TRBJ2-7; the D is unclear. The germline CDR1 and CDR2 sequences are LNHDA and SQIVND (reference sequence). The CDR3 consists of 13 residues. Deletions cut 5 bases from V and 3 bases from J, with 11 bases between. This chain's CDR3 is CASSSSRIYEQYF. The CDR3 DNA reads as TGTGCCAGTAGTTCTTCTAGAATCTACGAGCAGTACTTC.

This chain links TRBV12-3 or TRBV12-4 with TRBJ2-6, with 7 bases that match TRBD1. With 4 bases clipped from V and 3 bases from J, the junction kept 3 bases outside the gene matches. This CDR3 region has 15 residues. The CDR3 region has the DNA TGTGCCAGCAGTTATCAGGGGGTTGGGGCCAACGTCCTGACTTTC. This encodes CASSYQGVGANVLTF.

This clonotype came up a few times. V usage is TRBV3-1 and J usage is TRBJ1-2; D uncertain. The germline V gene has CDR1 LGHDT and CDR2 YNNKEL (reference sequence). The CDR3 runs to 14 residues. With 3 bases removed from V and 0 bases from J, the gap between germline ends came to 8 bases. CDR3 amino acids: CASSHIGTNYGYTF. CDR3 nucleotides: TGTGCCAGCAGCCATATCGGTACTAACTATGGCTACACCTTC. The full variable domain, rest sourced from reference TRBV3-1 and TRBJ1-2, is DTAVSQTPKYLVTQMGNDKSIKCEQNLGHDTMYWYKQDSKKFLKIMFSYNNKELIINETVPNRFSPKSPDKAHLNLHINSLELGDSAVYFCASSHIGTNYGYTFGSGTRLTVV.

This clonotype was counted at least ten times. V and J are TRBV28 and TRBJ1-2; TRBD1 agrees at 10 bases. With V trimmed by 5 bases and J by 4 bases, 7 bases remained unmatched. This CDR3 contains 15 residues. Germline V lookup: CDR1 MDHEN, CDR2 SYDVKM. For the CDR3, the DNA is TGTGCCAGCAGTACGTGGGACAGGGGTGTCTATGGCTACACCTTC. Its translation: CASSTWDRGVYGYTF.

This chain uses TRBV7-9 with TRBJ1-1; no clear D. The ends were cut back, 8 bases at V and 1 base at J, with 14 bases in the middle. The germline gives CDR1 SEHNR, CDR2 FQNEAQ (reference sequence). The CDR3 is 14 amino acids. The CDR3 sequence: CASLRHRENTEAFF. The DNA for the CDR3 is TGTGCCAGCTTACGTCACCGGGAGAACACTGAAGCTTTCTTT.

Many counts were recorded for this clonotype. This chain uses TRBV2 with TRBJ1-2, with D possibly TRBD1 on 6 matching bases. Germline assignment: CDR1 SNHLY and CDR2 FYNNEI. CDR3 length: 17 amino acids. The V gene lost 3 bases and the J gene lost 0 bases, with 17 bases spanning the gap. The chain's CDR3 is CASSDGGQTVTNYGYTF. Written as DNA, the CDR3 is TGTGCCAGCAGTGATGGTGGACAGACAGTTACTAACTATGGCTACACCTTC.

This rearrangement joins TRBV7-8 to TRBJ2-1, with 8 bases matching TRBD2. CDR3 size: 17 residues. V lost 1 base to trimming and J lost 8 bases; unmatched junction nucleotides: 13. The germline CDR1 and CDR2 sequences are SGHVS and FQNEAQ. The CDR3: CASSLGASGPRVDEQFF. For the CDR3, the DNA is TGTGCCAGCAGCTTAGGGGCTAGCGGGCCCAGAGTCGATGAGCAGTTCTTC. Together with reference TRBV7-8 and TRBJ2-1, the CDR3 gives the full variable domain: GAGVSQSPRYKVAKRGQDVALRCDPISGHVSLFWYQQALGQGPEFLTYFQNEAQLDKSGLPSDRFFAERPEGSVSTLKIQRTQQEDSAVYLCASSLGASGPRVDEQFFGPGTRLTVL.

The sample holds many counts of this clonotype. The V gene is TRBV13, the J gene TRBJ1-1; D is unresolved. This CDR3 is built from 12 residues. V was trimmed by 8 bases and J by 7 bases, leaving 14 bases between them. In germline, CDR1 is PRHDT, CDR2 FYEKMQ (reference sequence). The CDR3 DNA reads TGTGCCAGCGCGAAGGGAGTAGGTGAAGCTTTCTTT. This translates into CASAKGVGEAFF.

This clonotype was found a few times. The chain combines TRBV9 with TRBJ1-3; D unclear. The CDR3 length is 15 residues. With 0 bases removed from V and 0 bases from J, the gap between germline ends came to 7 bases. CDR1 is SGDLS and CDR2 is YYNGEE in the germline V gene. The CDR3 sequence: CASSVGPSSGNTIYF. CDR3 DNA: TGTGCCAGCAGCGTAGGACCGAGCTCTGGAAACACCATATATTTT. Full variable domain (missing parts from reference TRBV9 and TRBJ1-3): DSGVTQTPKHLITATGQRVTLRCSPRSGDLSVYWYQQSLDQGLQFLIQYYNGEERAKGNILERFSAQQFPDLHSELNLSSLELGDSALYFCASSVGPSSGNTIYFGEGSWLTVV.